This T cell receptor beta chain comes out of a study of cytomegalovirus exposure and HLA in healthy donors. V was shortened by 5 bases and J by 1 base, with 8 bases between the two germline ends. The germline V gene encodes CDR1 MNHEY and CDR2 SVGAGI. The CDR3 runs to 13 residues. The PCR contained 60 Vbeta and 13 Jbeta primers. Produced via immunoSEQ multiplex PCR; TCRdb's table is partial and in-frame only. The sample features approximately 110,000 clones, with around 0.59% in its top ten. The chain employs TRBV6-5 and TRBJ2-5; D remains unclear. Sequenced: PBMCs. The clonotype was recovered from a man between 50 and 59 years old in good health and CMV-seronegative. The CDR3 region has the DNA TGTGCCAGCAGTGAAGTCAGCCAAGAGACCCAGTACTTC. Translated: CASSEVSQETQYF.